This T cell receptor beta chain derives from a study of CD4+ T cells in melanoma. Notes on this clone: Its antigen is unknown.

Overall study findings and caveats: CD8+ T cell, macrophage and B cell function reportedly correlated with neoantigen-specific CD4+ T cells. Diverse differentiation states were reported for melanoma neoantigen-specific CD4+ T cells.

Some clones are missing from TCRdb's copy, which holds only in-frame ones; the method was immunoSEQ multiplex PCR. The repertoire includes 18,000 or so clones, about 84% of them detected once, and about 5% sits in the top ten. Between the trimmed V and J ends, which lost 4 bases and 2 bases, there was a span of 16 bases. This CDR3 comprises 15 residues. Germline V gene data show CDR1 as GTSNPN and CDR2 as SVGIG (reference sequence). The material sequenced was cells from a culture (not recorded whether cultured in vitro). This clonotype originated in a human donor with melanoma. V is TRBV30 and J is TRBJ2-3; the D gene is possibly TRBD2 (5 bases). The CDR3 reads CAWMRDPVDTDTQYF. The CDR3 coding sequence is TGTGCCTGGATGAGGGATCCCGTGGACACAGATACGCAGTATTTT.